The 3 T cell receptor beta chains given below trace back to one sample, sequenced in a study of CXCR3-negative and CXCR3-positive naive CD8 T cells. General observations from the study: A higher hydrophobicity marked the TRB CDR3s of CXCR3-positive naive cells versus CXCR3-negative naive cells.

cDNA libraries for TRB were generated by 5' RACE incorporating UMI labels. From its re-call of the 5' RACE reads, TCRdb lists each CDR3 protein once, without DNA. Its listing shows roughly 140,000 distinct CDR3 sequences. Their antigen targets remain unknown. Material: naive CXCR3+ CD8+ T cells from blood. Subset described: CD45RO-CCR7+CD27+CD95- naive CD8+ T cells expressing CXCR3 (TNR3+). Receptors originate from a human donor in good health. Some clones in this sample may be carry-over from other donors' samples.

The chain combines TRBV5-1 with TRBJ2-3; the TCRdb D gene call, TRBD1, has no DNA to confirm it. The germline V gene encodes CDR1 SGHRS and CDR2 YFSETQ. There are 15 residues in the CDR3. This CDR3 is CASSLEAGPTDTQYF.

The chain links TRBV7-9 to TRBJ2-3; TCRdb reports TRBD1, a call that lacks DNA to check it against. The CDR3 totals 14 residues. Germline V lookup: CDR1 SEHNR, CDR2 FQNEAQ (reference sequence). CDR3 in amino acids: CATGGGPGTDTQYF.

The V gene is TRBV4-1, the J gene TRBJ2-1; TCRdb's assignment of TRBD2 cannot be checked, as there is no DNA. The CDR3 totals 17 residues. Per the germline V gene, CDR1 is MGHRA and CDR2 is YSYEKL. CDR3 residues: CASSQAASGRSYNEQFF.